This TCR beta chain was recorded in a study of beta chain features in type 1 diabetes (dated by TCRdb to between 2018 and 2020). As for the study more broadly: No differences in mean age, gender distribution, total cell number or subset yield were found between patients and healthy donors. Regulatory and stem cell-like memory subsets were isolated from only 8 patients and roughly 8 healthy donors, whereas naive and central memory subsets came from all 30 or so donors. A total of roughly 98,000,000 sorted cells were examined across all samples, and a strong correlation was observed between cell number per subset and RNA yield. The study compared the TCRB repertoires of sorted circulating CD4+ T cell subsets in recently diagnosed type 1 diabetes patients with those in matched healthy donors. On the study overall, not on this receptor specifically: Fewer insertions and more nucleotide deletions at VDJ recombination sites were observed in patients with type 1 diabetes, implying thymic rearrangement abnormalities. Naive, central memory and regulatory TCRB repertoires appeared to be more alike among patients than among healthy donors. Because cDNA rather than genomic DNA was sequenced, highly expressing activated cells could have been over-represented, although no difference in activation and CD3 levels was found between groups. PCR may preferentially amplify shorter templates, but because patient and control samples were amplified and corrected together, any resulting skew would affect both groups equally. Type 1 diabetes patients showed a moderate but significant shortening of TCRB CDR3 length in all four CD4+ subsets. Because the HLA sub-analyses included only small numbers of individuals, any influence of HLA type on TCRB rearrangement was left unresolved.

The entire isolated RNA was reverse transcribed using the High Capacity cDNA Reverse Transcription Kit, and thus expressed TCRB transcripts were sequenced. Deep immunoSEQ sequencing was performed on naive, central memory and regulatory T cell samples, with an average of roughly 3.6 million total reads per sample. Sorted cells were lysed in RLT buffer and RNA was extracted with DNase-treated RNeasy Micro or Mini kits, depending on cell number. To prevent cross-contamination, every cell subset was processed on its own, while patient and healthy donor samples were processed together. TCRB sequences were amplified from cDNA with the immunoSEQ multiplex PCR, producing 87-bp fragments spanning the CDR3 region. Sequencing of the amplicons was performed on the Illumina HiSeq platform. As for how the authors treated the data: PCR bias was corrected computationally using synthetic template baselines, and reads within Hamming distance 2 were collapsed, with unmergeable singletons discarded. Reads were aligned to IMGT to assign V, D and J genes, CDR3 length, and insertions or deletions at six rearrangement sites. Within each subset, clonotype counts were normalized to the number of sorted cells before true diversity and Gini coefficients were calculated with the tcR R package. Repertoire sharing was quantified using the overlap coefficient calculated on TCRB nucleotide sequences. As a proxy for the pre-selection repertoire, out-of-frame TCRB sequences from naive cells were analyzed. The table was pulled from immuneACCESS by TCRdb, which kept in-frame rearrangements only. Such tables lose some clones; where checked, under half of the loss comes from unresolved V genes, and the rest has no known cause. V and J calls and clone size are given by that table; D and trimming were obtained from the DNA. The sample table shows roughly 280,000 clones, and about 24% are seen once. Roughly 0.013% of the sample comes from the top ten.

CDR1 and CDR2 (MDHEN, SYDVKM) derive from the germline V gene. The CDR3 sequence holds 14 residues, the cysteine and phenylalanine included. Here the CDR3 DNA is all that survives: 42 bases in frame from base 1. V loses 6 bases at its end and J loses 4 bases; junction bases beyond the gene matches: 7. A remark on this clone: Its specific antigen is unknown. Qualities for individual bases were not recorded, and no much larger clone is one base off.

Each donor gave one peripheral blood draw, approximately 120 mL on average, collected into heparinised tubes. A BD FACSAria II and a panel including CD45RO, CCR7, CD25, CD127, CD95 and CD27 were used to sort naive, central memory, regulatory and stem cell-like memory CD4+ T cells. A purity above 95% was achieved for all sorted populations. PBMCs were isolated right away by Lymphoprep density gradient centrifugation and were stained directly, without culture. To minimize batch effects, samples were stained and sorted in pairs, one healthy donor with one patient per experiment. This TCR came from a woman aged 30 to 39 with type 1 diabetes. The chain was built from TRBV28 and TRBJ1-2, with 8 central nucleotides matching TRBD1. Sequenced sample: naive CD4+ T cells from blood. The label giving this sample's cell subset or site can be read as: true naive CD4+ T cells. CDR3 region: CASRGGQGTYGYTF. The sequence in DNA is TGTGCCAGCAGGGGAGGACAGGGAACCTATGGCTACACCTTC.